The 25 T cell receptor beta chains given below trace back to one sample, sequenced in a study of blood T cell repertoires in COVID-19. The table came from immunoSEQ multiplex PCR; TCRdb's copy has only in-frame clones and leaves some out. The sample shows 200,000 to 300,000 clones, approximately 83% of them seen only once. The specimen sequenced was PBMCs or T cells enriched from blood (not recorded which). The receptors shown here come from a woman aged 40 to 50 with acute COVID-19.

The gene calls are TRBV25-1 and TRBJ2-3; D is undetermined. In germline, CDR1 is MGHDK, CDR2 SYGVNS. Trimming shortened V by 7 bases and J by 0 bases, and 14 bases separated the two germline ends. This CDR3 has 15 residues. As DNA, the CDR3 is TGTGCCAGCACCCCCCGATCGGTTAGCACAGATACGCAGTATTTT. This translates into CASTPRSVSTDTQYF.

The chain recombines TRBV2 with TRBJ2-4; 10 bases are a match to TRBD2. V trimming: 5 bases; J trimming: 0 bases; junction bases outside the gene matches: 13. The CDR3 is made up of 19 amino acids. CDR1 is SNHLY and CDR2 is FYNNEI in the germline V gene. In nucleotides, the CDR3 is TGTGCCAGCAGTCGTAGCGGGAGGCTTTCGGATGTAGCCAAAAACATTCAGTACTTC. Its protein is CASSRSGRLSDVAKNIQYF.

V gene TRBV19 combines with J gene TRBJ2-5; D may be TRBD1 (5 bases). The germline CDR1 and CDR2 sequences are LNHDA and SQIVND (reference sequence). V shed 5 bases and J shed 7 bases, with 14 bases lying between them. This CDR3 has 13 residues. CDR3 sequence reads: CASSWGGMGTQYF. CDR3 nucleotides: TGTGCCAGTAGTTGGGGCGGCATGGGGACCCAGTACTTC.

This sequence joins TRBV11-3 and TRBJ2-3; 10 nucleotides align to TRBD2. The CDR3 covers 16 residues. With V trimmed by 0 bases and J by 8 bases, 8 bases remained unmatched. Germline V gives CDR1 SGHNT, CDR2 YENEEA. This CDR3 is CASSLEGGSGRGTQYF. CDR3 DNA sequence: TGTGCCAGCAGCTTAGAAGGGGGCAGCGGGAGGGGTACGCAGTATTTT.

The chain links TRBV18 to TRBJ2-7; D is perhaps TRBD2 (5 bases). Germline V gives CDR1 KGHSH, CDR2 LQKENI. The ends were cut back, 2 bases at V and 6 bases at J, with 8 bases in the middle. The CDR3 is 12 residues long. The CDR3 loop is CASSPTRGEQYF. CDR3 bases: TGTGCCAGCTCACCAACCCGGGGCGAGCAGTACTTC.

This chain connects TRBV3-1 (or the pseudogene TRBV3-2) to TRBJ2-1, with TRBD1 identical over 10 bases. Germline V gene data show CDR1 as LGHDT and CDR2 as YNNKEL (reference sequence). The CDR3 contains 15 residues. Losses at the gene ends were 5 bases for V and 8 bases for J; bases not matched to a gene: 9. CDR3 coding DNA: TGTGCCAGCAGCAAACCGGGACAGGGGTATCATGAGCAGTTCTTC. This gives the protein CASSKPGQGYHEQFF.

The chain combines TRBV24-1 with TRBJ2-6, with TRBD1 as a possible D gene (5 bases). CDR1 and CDR2 (germline): KGHDR, SFDVKD. With 3 bases removed from V and 0 bases from J, the gap between germline ends came to 14 bases. This CDR3 comprises 18 residues. CDR3 bases: TGTGCCACCAGTGATCATCTTACAGGAAACTCTGGGGCCAACGTCCTGACTTTC. It encodes CATSDHLTGNSGANVLTF.

This chain uses TRBV5-4 with TRBJ2-5; 7 bases are shared with TRBD1. J gave up 2 bases and V 1 base, and 5 bases lay outside the gene matches. Germline V CDR1 and CDR2: SGHNT, YYREEE (reference sequence). The CDR3 spans 15 residues. CDR3 DNA sequence: TGTGCCAGCAGCTTGTCCGGGACAGCTCAAGAGACCCAGTACTTC. It is translated as CASSLSGTAQETQYF. Drawing the rest from reference TRBV5-4 and TRBJ2-5, the complete variable domain is ETGVTQSPTHLIKTRGQQVTLRCSSQSGHNTVSWYQQALGQGPQFIFQYYREEENGRGNFPPRFSGLQFPNYSSELNVNALELDDSALYLCASSLSGTAQETQYFGPGTRLLVL.

The chain recombines TRBV5-1 with TRBJ2-5; 7 nucleotides agree with TRBD1. The CDR3 totals 15 residues. CDR1 and CDR2 (germline): SGHRS, YFSETQ. Losses at the gene ends were 4 bases for V and 5 bases for J; bases not matched to a gene: 11. Here the CDR3 reads CASSVSGTVRETQYF. In DNA, the CDR3 is TGCGCCAGCAGCGTATCCGGGACAGTCCGGGAGACCCAGTACTTC.

The genes are TRBV9 and TRBJ1-2, with a possible D match to TRBD1 (6 bases). This CDR3 has 15 amino acids. The ends were cut back, 3 bases at V and 0 bases at J, with 12 bases in the middle. The V gene's germline CDR1 is SGDLS and CDR2 YYNGEE. In nucleotides, the CDR3 is TGTGCCAGCAGCGGTGGGGGCCTGACTAACTATGGCTACACCTTC. It is translated as CASSGGGLTNYGYTF. Combining the CDR3 with reference TRBV9 and TRBJ1-2 gives the whole variable domain DSGVTQTPKHLITATGQRVTLRCSPRSGDLSVYWYQQSLDQGLQFLIQYYNGEERAKGNILERFSAQQFPDLHSELNLSSLELGDSALYFCASSGGGLTNYGYTFGSGTRLTVV.

This clone was picked up one time. The chain is built from TRBV14 and TRBJ1-1; D is unclear. V was cut by 4 bases and J by 7 bases, with 13 bases left in between. CDR3 length: 13 residues. Looked up from germline, CDR1 is SGHDN and CDR2 is FVKESK. This CDR3 reads CASSLKRGGEAFF. For the CDR3, the DNA is TGTGCCAGCAGCCTAAAGCGGGGAGGTGAAGCTTTCTTT.

Written as DNA, the CDR3 is TGCGCCAGCAGCTTGCAGGCCGGGGACACTGAAGCTTTCTTT. Its protein is CASSLQAGDTEAFF. V is TRBV5-1 and J is TRBJ1-1; D not resolved. The germline V gene encodes CDR1 SGHRS and CDR2 YFSETQ. The CDR3 contains 14 residues. Trimming pared 1 base from V and 3 bases from J, leaving 10 bases between.

The gene calls are TRBV14 and TRBJ1-1; 8 bases fit TRBD1. The V gene end was trimmed by 0 bases and the J gene end by 2 bases; junction bases not matched to a gene: 5. CDR1 is SGHDN and CDR2 is FVKESK in the germline V gene. CDR3 length: 16 amino acids. This CDR3 reads CASSQEGQARNTEAFF. The CDR3 coding sequence is TGTGCCAGCAGCCAAGAGGGACAGGCCAGAAACACTGAAGCTTTCTTT.

This clone was observed a handful of times. This chain connects TRBV12-3 or TRBV12-4 to TRBJ2-7, with a tentative D call TRBD2 (5 bases). CDR3 length: 12 amino acids. With 6 bases removed from V and 7 bases from J, the gap between germline ends came to 13 bases. CDR3 in DNA: TGTGCCAGCAGACTGGGCCCGGGAGAGCAGTACTTC. Amino acids: CASRLGPGEQYF.

The chain uses TRBV12-5 and TRBJ2-5; 14 nucleotides line up with TRBD2. V gave up 5 bases and J gave up 5 bases; unmatched junction bases: 7. The CDR3 consists of 16 residues. Germline CDR1 LGHNT, CDR2 FRNRAP. Here the CDR3 DNA reads TGTGCTAGTGGTCCGACTAGCGGGAGGGCGGCCGAGACCCAGTACTTC. Translating gives CASGPTSGRAAETQYF.

The J gene is TRBJ2-5, the V gene TRBV5-4; 9 bases fit TRBD1. Trimming removed 6 bases from V and 5 bases from J; junction bases left unmatched: 11. This CDR3 region has 15 residues. Germline loops: CDR1 SGHNT, CDR2 YYREEE (reference sequence). The CDR3 DNA reads as TGTGCCAGCAAACCTACAGGGGGCGCGGGGGAGACCCAGTACTTC. Translating it yields CASKPTGGAGETQYF.

This rearrangement joins TRBV6-1 to TRBJ2-2; D possibly corresponds to TRBD1 (5 bases). The CDR3 loop spans 13 amino acids. Trimming took 2 bases from V and 6 from J, leaving 7 bases between them. Per the germline V gene, CDR1 is MNHNS and CDR2 is SASEGT. The CDR3 region is CASSEIGAGELFF. DNA for the CDR3: TGTGCCAGCAGTGAAATAGGGGCCGGGGAGCTGTTTTTT.

The gene calls are TRBV19 and TRBJ1-6; 7 nucleotides agree with TRBD1. Per germline, CDR1 LNHDA and CDR2 SQIVND (reference sequence). The junction had 9 bases not matched to a gene; V was cut back by 5 bases and J by 5 bases. CDR3 size: 16 residues. CDR3 sequence reads: CASSHGGQPNNSPLHF. The CDR3 DNA is TGTGCCAGTAGTCACGGGGGACAGCCGAATAATTCACCCCTCCACTTT.

The rearrangement uses TRBV24-1 and TRBJ1-5; 8 bases match TRBD1. The junction had 4 bases not matched to a gene; V was cut back by 4 bases and J by 6 bases. Germline-derived CDR1 and CDR2 are KGHDR and SFDVKD. This CDR3 has 14 amino acids. The CDR3 sequence: CATSEGDRGQPQHF. In nucleotides, the CDR3 is TGTGCCACCAGTGAGGGAGACAGGGGTCAGCCCCAGCATTTT.

The chain combines TRBV6-5 with TRBJ2-7; D might be TRBD2 (6 bases). The CDR3 has 15 amino acids. The V end lost 0 bases, the J end lost 1 base, and 10 bases lay between the germline ends. CDR1 and CDR2 from the germline V gene are MNHEY and SVGAGI. CDR3 protein: CASSYSGGTSYEQYF. In nucleotides, the CDR3 is TGTGCCAGCAGTTACTCTGGCGGGACGTCCTACGAGCAGTACTTC.

V is TRBV9 and J is TRBJ2-3; TRBD1 aligns across 12 bases. The CDR3 contains 17 residues. V was pared by 3 bases and J by 5 bases, with 10 bases of the junction left unmatched. Germline V CDR1 and CDR2: SGDLS, YYNGEE. The CDR3 DNA sequence: TGTGCCAGCAGCGGAGGAGCGGGACAGGGGGCTCTAGATACGCAGTATTTT. Protein product: CASSGGAGQGALDTQYF.

This rearrangement joins TRBV5-1 to TRBJ1-1, with D maybe TRBD1 (5 bases). Trimming shortened V by 0 bases and J by 5 bases, and 11 bases separated the two germline ends. The CDR3 has 14 residues. Looked up from germline, CDR1 is SGHRS and CDR2 is YFSETQ. The CDR3 spells CASSLAPGETEAFF. CDR3 DNA sequence: TGCGCCAGCAGCTTGGCCCCGGGGGAGACTGAAGCTTTCTTT.

V is TRBV9 and J is TRBJ2-1, with 7 bases aligning to TRBD2. The CDR3 totals 15 residues. Trimming took 2 bases from V and 8 from J; bases not matched to a gene: 10. Germline V gene lookup returns CDR1 SGDLS and CDR2 YYNGEE. DNA of the CDR3: TGTGCCAGCAGCGTTTACCCGGGAGGAGCCTATGAGCAGTTCTTC. This translates into CASSVYPGGAYEQFF.

The chain carries TRBV5-1 and TRBJ2-3; maybe TRBD2 (7 bases). Trimming removed 4 bases at V and 5 bases at J, with 14 bases between. This CDR3 is built from 14 residues. CDR1 is SGHRS, CDR2 YFSETQ, per germline. The DNA for the CDR3 is TGCGCCAGCAGCCGGACGGGGGGCGAAGATACGCAGTATTTT. Translation: CASSRTGGEDTQYF.

This chain links TRBV3-1 (or the pseudogene TRBV3-2) with TRBJ2-3; TRBD2 agrees at 13 bases. The germline gives CDR1 LGHDT, CDR2 YNNKEL (reference sequence). V lost 4 bases, J lost 2 bases, and 3 bases stayed unmatched. This CDR3 has 16 amino acids. CDR3 DNA sequence: TGTGCCAGCAGCCTTGGGACTAGCGGGGACACAGATACGCAGTATTTT. As protein: CASSLGTSGDTDTQYF.